The clone carrying this TCR beta chain was picked up a small number of times. V was trimmed by 0 bases and J by 3 bases, leaving 6 bases between them. The CDR3 length is 14 residues. Germline loops: CDR1 MGHRA, CDR2 YSYEKL. This specimen comes from a study of shared clonotypes between healthy human individuals. Profiled with immunoSEQ multiplex PCR; TCRdb holds only in-frame clones, not every one. The sample lists about 2 million clones, about 95% seen once, with about 1.1% in the top ten. In the naive CD8 group, cells lacked CD45RO and were positively selected for CCR7, so terminally differentiated effector memory CD45RA+ cells were left out.

The origin of this receptor is a man between 18 and 29 years old in good health. The chain carries TRBV4-1 and TRBJ2-1; D is unresolved. The sequenced sample consisted of naive CD8+ T cells sorted from blood. The CDR3 sequence: CASSQEGFYNEQFF. The DNA for the CDR3 is TGCGCCAGCAGCCAAGAAGGGTTCTACAATGAGCAGTTCTTC.